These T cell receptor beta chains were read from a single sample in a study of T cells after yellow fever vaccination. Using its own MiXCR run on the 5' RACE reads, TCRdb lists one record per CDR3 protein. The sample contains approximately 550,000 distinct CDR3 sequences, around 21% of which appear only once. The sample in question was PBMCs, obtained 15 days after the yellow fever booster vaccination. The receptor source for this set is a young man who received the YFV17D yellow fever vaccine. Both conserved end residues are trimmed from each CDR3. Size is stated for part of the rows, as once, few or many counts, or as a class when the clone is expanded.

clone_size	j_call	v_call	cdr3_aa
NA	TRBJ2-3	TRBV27	ASSLLLPTSTDTQY
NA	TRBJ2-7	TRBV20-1	SAGRGAGGYEQY
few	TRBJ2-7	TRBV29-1	SVGIGSYEQY
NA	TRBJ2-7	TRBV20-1	SATKILAGTRSEQY
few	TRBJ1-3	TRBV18	ASSPPSLSGTGNTIY
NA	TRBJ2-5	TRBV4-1	ASSQDSGGLETQY
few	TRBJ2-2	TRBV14	ASSQERPSLTGELF
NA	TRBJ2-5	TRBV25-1	ASSVGQGGQETQY
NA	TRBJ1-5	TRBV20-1	SASHNGNYNQPQH
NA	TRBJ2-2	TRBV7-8	ASSPSFPESAGELF
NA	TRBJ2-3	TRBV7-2	ASRTYTDTQY
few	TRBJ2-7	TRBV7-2	ASNSPASEQY
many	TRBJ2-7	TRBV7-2	ASSPSPLAAYEQY
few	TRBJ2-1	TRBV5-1	ASSLGSLTSYNEQF
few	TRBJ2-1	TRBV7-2	ASSSTGTHYNEQF
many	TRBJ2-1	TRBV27	ASGLTSGSYTVPYNEQF
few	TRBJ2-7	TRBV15	ATSRERGYEQY
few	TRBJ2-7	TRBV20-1	SAILALQY
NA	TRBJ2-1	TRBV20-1	SARPAGGDSYNEQF
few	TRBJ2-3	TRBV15	ATSSGPTDTQY
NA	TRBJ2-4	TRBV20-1	SANWITKNIQY
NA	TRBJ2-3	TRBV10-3	AISDGTDTQY
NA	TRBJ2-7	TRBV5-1	ASSMGRGTAGEQY
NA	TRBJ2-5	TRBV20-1	SARDFRGETQY